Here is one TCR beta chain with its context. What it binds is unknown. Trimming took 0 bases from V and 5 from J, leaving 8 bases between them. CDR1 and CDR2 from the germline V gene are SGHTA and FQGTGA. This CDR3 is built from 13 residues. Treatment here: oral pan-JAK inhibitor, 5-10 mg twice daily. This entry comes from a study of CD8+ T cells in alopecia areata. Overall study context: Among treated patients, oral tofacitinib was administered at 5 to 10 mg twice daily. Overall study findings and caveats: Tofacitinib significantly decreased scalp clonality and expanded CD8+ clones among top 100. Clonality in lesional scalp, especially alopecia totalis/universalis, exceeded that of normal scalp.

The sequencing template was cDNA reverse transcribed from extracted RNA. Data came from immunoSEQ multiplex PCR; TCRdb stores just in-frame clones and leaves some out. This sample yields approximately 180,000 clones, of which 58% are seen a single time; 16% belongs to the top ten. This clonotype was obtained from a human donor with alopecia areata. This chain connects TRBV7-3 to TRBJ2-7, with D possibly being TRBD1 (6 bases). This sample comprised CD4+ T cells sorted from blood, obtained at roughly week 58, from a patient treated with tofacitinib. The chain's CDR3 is CASSLTNRDEQYF. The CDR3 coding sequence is TGTGCCAGCAGCTTAACAAACAGGGACGAGCAGTACTTC.